A single sample is the source of the 9 T cell receptor beta chains below, sequenced in a study of Ad26.COV2.S vaccination and SARS-CoV-2 variants. The method was immunoSEQ multiplex PCR; TCRdb's version includes in-frame clones alone and lacks a portion of them. The sample comprises some 340,000 clones, roughly 84% of which are singletons, and 1.5% to 2.5% rests with the top ten. Treatment given: some 20 received Ad26.COV2.S at low or high dose, single or two shots; about 5 received placebo; per-sample allocation not given. Sample collection was performed on day 63 after the first vaccine or placebo injection. Here the sequenced sample was peripheral blood, taken in a trial of Ad26.COV2.S vaccine versus placebo. The receptors here all came from a person between 18 and 59 years old who received the Ad26.COV2.S COVID-19 vaccine or a placebo.

This clone was seen only once. The chain combines TRBV7-9 with TRBJ1-4; D call uncertain. Trimming took 3 bases from V and 7 from J, leaving 18 bases between them. Germline V gene data show CDR1 as SEHNR and CDR2 as FQNEAQ (reference sequence). There are 16 residues in the CDR3. The CDR3 nucleotides read TGTGCCAGCAGCTTGAAACCTTGGGGATGGGGTGAAAAACTGTTTTTT. Its translation: CASSLKPWGWGEKLFF.

The genes are TRBV6-5 and TRBJ2-7; D is perhaps TRBD2 (5 bases). The germline V gene encodes CDR1 MNHEY and CDR2 SVGAGI. This CDR3 region has 15 residues. Trimming took off 0 bases at V and 7 bases at J, with 16 bases between the two ends. This CDR3 is CASSYSLGPGGEQYF. The CDR3 region has the DNA TGTGCCAGCAGTTACTCCCTAGGACCTGGCGGGGAGCAGTACTTC.

The chain has TRBV6-2 or TRBV6-3 and TRBJ2-3, with no clear D. Trimming left V 6 bases short and J 5 bases short, with 21 bases between. Germline loops: CDR1 MNHEY, CDR2 SVGEGT. The CDR3 sequence is 16 residues long. CDR3 DNA sequence: TGTGCCAGCAGCCAACAGATCACCCAGTTAGGAGATACGCAGTATTTT. Its protein is CASSQQITQLGDTQYF.

Here the CDR3 DNA reads TGTGCCAGCAGGGCAGGGGGCGCGGGCACCGGGGAGCTGTTTTTT. Amino acid sequence: CASRAGGAGTGELFF. The chain couples TRBV7-2 to TRBJ2-2; 8 nucleotides align to TRBD1. Germline loops: CDR1 SGHTA, CDR2 FQGNSA. CDR3 size: 15 residues. The junction had 7 bases not matched to a gene; V was cut back by 6 bases and J by 4 bases.

In nucleotides, the CDR3 is TGTGCCAGCAGCCCGAATTATCGTGGACAGGAACCCCACGAGCAGTACTTC. The encoded protein is CASSPNYRGQEPHEQYF. The chain couples TRBV7-9 to TRBJ2-7, with 7 bases fitting TRBD1. This CDR3 region has 17 residues. Looked up from germline, CDR1 is SEHNR and CDR2 is FQNEAQ (reference sequence). V lost 5 bases, J lost 5 bases, and 18 bases stayed unmatched.

V usage is TRBV5-1 and J usage is TRBJ2-1; maybe TRBD2 (5 bases). This CDR3 comprises 16 residues. V lost 4 bases and J lost 0, with 14 bases in between. The germline V gene has CDR1 SGHRS and CDR2 YFSETQ. The CDR3 protein is CASSLDLGSSYNEQFF. CDR3 DNA sequence: TGCGCCAGCAGCCTTGACTTGGGGAGCTCCTACAATGAGCAGTTCTTC.

This clone was detected only a few times. The V and J genes are TRBV7-2 and TRBJ1-5; possibly TRBD1 for D (6 bases). The CDR3 has 15 residues. Germline V gene sequence: CDR1 SGHTA, CDR2 FQGNSA. Trimming stripped 3 bases from V and 0 bases from J, with 9 bases between. The CDR3 nucleotides are TGTGCCAGCAGCTTGAAGGGGGATAGCAATCAGCCCCAGCATTTT. Translating it yields CASSLKGDSNQPQHF.

V gene TRBV7-9 combines with J gene TRBJ1-3, with D tentatively TRBD1 (6 bases). V was shortened by 5 bases and J by 4 bases, with 18 bases between the two germline ends. The V gene's germline CDR1 is SEHNR and CDR2 FQNEAQ (reference sequence). The CDR3 contains 16 residues. The CDR3, as DNA: TGTGCCAGCAGCCACAGGGATACACAAGCAGGAAACACCATATATTTT. Protein sequence: CASSHRDTQAGNTIYF. Together with reference TRBV7-9 and TRBJ1-3, the CDR3 gives the full variable domain: DTGVSQNPRHKITKRGQNVTFRCDPISEHNRLYWYRQTLGQGPEFLTYFQNEAQLEKSRLLSDRFSAERPKGSFSTLEIQRTEQGDSAMYLCASSHRDTQAGNTIYFGEGSWLTVV.

The J gene is TRBJ1-2, the V gene TRBV11-2; 8 nucleotides match TRBD1. Germline CDR1 SGHAT, CDR2 FQNNGV. After removal of 4 bases from V and 4 bases from J, the junction contained 17 bases not matched to a gene. The CDR3 is 18 amino acids. The CDR3 DNA is TGTGCCAGCAGCTCCCGGGGGGGACAGGTGGTTTTTTCCTATGGCTACACCTTC. Its translation: CASSSRGGQVVFSYGYTF.